This entry concerns a single T cell receptor beta chain. The antigen remains unidentified. Isocitrate dehydrogenase mutation was absent in all glioblastoma patients. This CDR3 is built from 15 residues. CDR1 and CDR2 from the germline V gene are MGHRA and YSYEKL. V shed 4 bases, J shed 5 bases, and the junction held 7 bases outside the gene matches. The data were taken from a study of glioma-infiltrating T cells after dendritic cell vaccination. Study-wide findings and caveats: Longer survival after dendritic cell vaccination followed higher pretreatment TIL content.

Amplification used 60 V beta primers and 13 J beta primers. Clones were sequenced by immunoSEQ multiplex PCR, and TCRdb holds only the in-frame ones, with some missing. Of approximately 100,000 clones listed, about 79% are singletons. The material was blood, obtained before dendritic cell vaccination. This receptor was obtained from a human donor with glioblastoma. The chain links TRBV4-1 to TRBJ2-3; TRBD2 agrees at 9 bases. The CDR3 DNA reads TGCGCCAGCAGCCGGGGCGGGGGGGCCGGAGATACGCAGTATTTT. Its translation is CASSRGGGAGDTQYF.